The rows below give T cell receptor beta chains drawn from one sample of a study of blood T cell repertoires in COVID-19. The method was immunoSEQ multiplex PCR; TCRdb's version includes in-frame clones alone and lacks a portion of them. The sample carries 300,000 or so clones, around 84% recorded once. The sample was PBMCs or T cells enriched from blood (not recorded which). These receptors originate from a young woman who had recovered from COVID-19. The CDR3 runs from the conserved cysteine through the conserved F or W. The D gene is left open where the match is weak. Clone size is not always given. Where it is, it says once, few, many or a class for expanded clones.

D: NA; size: NA; V: TRBV7-9; J: TRBJ2-2; DNA: TGTGCCAGCAGCCCCAGGTTGGCGACGAACACCGGGGAGCTGTTTTTT; CDR3: CASSPRLATNTGELFF
D: TRBD1; size: NA; V: TRBV5-4; J: TRBJ2-3; DNA: TGTGCCAGCAGCGCCGGACAGGGAACAGATACGCAGTATTTT; CDR3: CASSAGQGTDTQYF
D: NA; size: NA; V: TRBV19; J: TRBJ1-2; DNA: TGTGCCAGTAGTATACGGAGTCGACAGGCCTATGGCTACACCTTC; CDR3: CASSIRSRQAYGYTF
D: TRBD1; size: NA; V: TRBV2; J: TRBJ1-2; DNA: TGTGCCAGCAGTATACAGGGGGCTAGGTATGGCTACACCTTC; CDR3: CASSIQGARYGYTF
D: NA; size: NA; V: TRBV30; J: TRBJ2-1; DNA: TGTGCCTGGAGCGCGCCGCCAGGGTCCTACAATGAGCAGTTCTTC; CDR3: CAWSAPPGSYNEQFF
D: TRBD1; size: once; V: TRBV9; J: TRBJ2-1; DNA: TGTGCCAGCAGCGTTGGACAGGGAGGAAATGAGCAGTTCTTC; CDR3: CASSVGQGGNEQFF
D: NA; size: NA; V: TRBV2; J: TRBJ1-2; DNA: TGTGCCAGCACTCTCAGGGCAGGGGCAGGAAGCTATGGCTACACCTTC; CDR3: CASTLRAGAGSYGYTF
D: TRBD2; size: NA; V: TRBV7-8; J: TRBJ2-1; DNA: TGTGCCAGCAGCTTTATAGCGGGAGTAGGCAATGAGCAGTTCTTC; CDR3: CASSFIAGVGNEQFF
D: TRBD2; size: few; V: TRBV5-1; J: TRBJ2-1; DNA: TGCGCCAGCAGCCCAGGACTAGCGGGGTACAATGAGCAGTTCTTC; CDR3: CASSPGLAGYNEQFF
D: NA; size: NA; V: TRBV4-1; J: TRBJ2-7; DNA: TGCGCCAGCAGCCAAGATCGGGACATAAGCCGAGGGCAGTACTTC; CDR3: CASSQDRDISRGQYF
D: NA; size: few; V: TRBV27; J: TRBJ1-1; DNA: TGTGCCAGCAGTCTGCAGGGGTCGGGCACTGAAGCTTTCTTT; CDR3: CASSLQGSGTEAFF
D: NA; size: NA; V: TRBV9; J: TRBJ1-1; DNA: TGTGCCAGCAGCGATAGGGGCGTGGACACTGAAGCTTTCTTT; CDR3: CASSDRGVDTEAFF
D: NA; size: NA; V: TRBV14; J: TRBJ2-5; DNA: TGTGCCAGCAGCCAAGATATCACAACCCAGTACTTC; CDR3: CASSQDITTQYF
D: TRBD1; size: NA; V: TRBV6-5; J: TRBJ2-6; DNA: TGTGCCAGCAAACAGGGGGACACTGGGGCCAACGTCCTGACTTTC; CDR3: CASKQGDTGANVLTF
D: TRBD1; size: NA; V: TRBV7-9; J: TRBJ2-7; DNA: TGTGCCAGCACTATGACAGGGGTCTACGAGCAGTACTTC; CDR3: CASTMTGVYEQYF
D: TRBD1; size: few; V: TRBV6-4; J: TRBJ1-1; DNA: TGTGCCAGCAGTGACTCCGGGACAGGGGCGATTGGAGCTTTCTTT; CDR3: CASSDSGTGAIGAFF
D: TRBD1; size: once; V: TRBV6-5; J: TRBJ2-5; DNA: TGTGCCAGTTGGGACAGACAAGAGACCCAGTACTTC; CDR3: CASWDRQETQYF
D: NA; size: once; V: TRBV10-1; J: TRBJ1-6; DNA: TGCGCCAGCAGCTCAGGCAATTCACCCCTCCACTTT; CDR3: CASSSGNSPLHF
D: TRBD2; size: NA; V: TRBV5-6; J: TRBJ2-3; DNA: TGTGCCAGCAGCCCTACACGGACTAGCGGGAGGGCCTTTACAGATACGCAGTATTTT; CDR3: CASSPTRTSGRAFTDTQYF
D: TRBD1; size: NA; V: TRBV3-1/TRBV3-2; J: TRBJ2-7; DNA: TGTGCCAGCAGCCAAGGGACAGGGGGCCGGGAGCAGTACTTC; CDR3: CASSQGTGGREQYF
D: NA; size: few; V: TRBV28; J: TRBJ1-5; DNA: TGTGCCAGCCATACCAGGGGCTATCAGCCCCAGCATTTT; CDR3: CASHTRGYQPQHF
D: TRBD1; size: few; V: TRBV4-1; J: TRBJ1-6; DNA: TGCGCCAGCAGCCCCTCCTATGGACAGGGTAATTCACCCCTCCACTTT; CDR3: CASSPSYGQGNSPLHF
D: TRBD1; size: NA; V: TRBV18; J: TRBJ1-4; DNA: TGTGCCAGCTCCCGGCGGACAGGGGAGGAGGAAAAACTGTTTTTT; CDR3: CASSRRTGEEEKLFF
D: NA; size: few; V: TRBV6-5; J: TRBJ2-7; DNA: TGTGCCAGCAGTCCCCGTGGAGGGGCCGAGCAGTACTTC; CDR3: CASSPRGGAEQYF
D: NA; size: NA; V: TRBV6-5; J: TRBJ2-7; DNA: TGTGCCAGCAGTTTTCAGGGGCGCTCCTACGAGCAGTACTTC; CDR3: CASSFQGRSYEQYF
D: NA; size: NA; V: TRBV2; J: TRBJ2-6; DNA: TGTGCCAGCAGTTTCGACATCGGGGCCAACGTCCTGACTTTC; CDR3: CASSFDIGANVLTF
D: NA; size: few; V: TRBV7-2; J: TRBJ1-2; DNA: TGTGCCAGCAGCTTAGCTGACGGGAGGTATGGCTACACCTTC; CDR3: CASSLADGRYGYTF
D: TRBD1; size: NA; V: TRBV4-1; J: TRBJ1-4; DNA: TGCGCCAGCAGGGGACAGGGGGCAAGAAATGAAAAACTGTTTTTT; CDR3: CASRGQGARNEKLFF
D: TRBD2; size: NA; V: TRBV3-1/TRBV3-2; J: TRBJ2-2; DNA: TGTGCCAGCAGCCAAGACCCTGTAGCGGGGGTGAACACCGGGGAGCTGTTTTTT; CDR3: CASSQDPVAGVNTGELFF
D: NA; size: NA; V: TRBV5-5; J: TRBJ1-2; DNA: TGTGCCAGCAGCTTCGAACCGGACTATGGCTACACCTTC; CDR3: CASSFEPDYGYTF
D: NA; size: NA; V: TRBV6-4; J: TRBJ2-1; DNA: TGTGCCAGCAGTAGGGGGACCCCCGAGCCCTACAATGAGCAGTTCTTC; CDR3: CASSRGTPEPYNEQFF
D: TRBD2; size: NA; V: TRBV4-1; J: TRBJ2-1; DNA: TGCGCCAGCAGCCAAACCTGGACTAGCGGTCGTGAGCAGTTCTTC; CDR3: CASSQTWTSGREQFF
D: TRBD1; size: NA; V: TRBV7-3; J: TRBJ2-2; DNA: TGTGCCAGCAGCCCGGACAGGGAAAGGACCGGGGAGCTGTTTTTT; CDR3: CASSPDRERTGELFF
D: TRBD2; size: NA; V: TRBV3-1/TRBV3-2; J: TRBJ2-7; DNA: TGTGCCAGCAGCCATCCCATGGGACTAGCGGGAACCTACGAGCAGTACTTC; CDR3: CASSHPMGLAGTYEQYF
D: NA; size: NA; V: TRBV19; J: TRBJ2-4; DNA: TGTGCCAGTACCGATATTACCGTCGGGTTCATTCAGTACTTC; CDR3: CASTDITVGFIQYF
D: TRBD2; size: NA; V: TRBV10-2; J: TRBJ2-3; DNA: TGCGCCAGCGGACTAGCGGGGGGTGGCTTCACAGATACGCAGTATTTT; CDR3: CASGLAGGGFTDTQYF
D: NA; size: NA; V: TRBV18; J: TRBJ1-5; DNA: TGTGCCAGCTCTCGGGAGGAGGGGAATCAGCCCCAGCATTTT; CDR3: CASSREEGNQPQHF
D: NA; size: NA; V: TRBV24-1; J: TRBJ2-7; DNA: TGTGCCACCAGTGATTTACAGGGTTACGAGCAGTACTTC; CDR3: CATSDLQGYEQYF
D: TRBD2; size: NA; V: TRBV6-5; J: TRBJ2-1; DNA: TGTGCCAGTTATAGCGGGCCGGGGGGAAGGCAGTTCTTC; CDR3: CASYSGPGGRQFF
D: TRBD1; size: NA; V: TRBV24-1; J: TRBJ2-1; DNA: TGTGCCACCAAACCCGGGACAGGGAAGGATGAGCAGTTCTTC; CDR3: CATKPGTGKDEQFF
D: TRBD1; size: NA; V: TRBV25-1; J: TRBJ1-4; DNA: TGTGCCAGCAGTGGGGGTGGGGACAGTTGGGTTGAAAAACTGTTTTTT; CDR3: CASSGGGDSWVEKLFF
D: NA; size: NA; V: TRBV19; J: TRBJ1-2; DNA: TGTGCCAGTAGCCGGATAGACAGGAACAACTATGGCTACACCTTC; CDR3: CASSRIDRNNYGYTF
D: NA; size: NA; V: TRBV6-5; J: TRBJ1-1; DNA: TGTGCCAGCAGACCCACGGGGAACACTGAAGCTTTCTTT; CDR3: CASRPTGNTEAFF
D: NA; size: NA; V: TRBV7-2; J: TRBJ2-2; DNA: TGTGCCAGCAGACCAGGTGGAACCGGGGAGCTGTTTTTT; CDR3: CASRPGGTGELFF
D: TRBD2; size: NA; V: TRBV5-1; J: TRBJ2-5; DNA: TGCGCCAGCAGCTTGCCCCGGGTAGCGGGCCACCAAGAGACCCAGTACTTC; CDR3: CASSLPRVAGHQETQYF
D: NA; size: NA; V: TRBV29-1; J: TRBJ2-5; DNA: TGCAGCGTGACACAGGGCTGGGAGACCCAGTACTTC; CDR3: CSVTQGWETQYF
D: TRBD1; size: NA; V: TRBV5-1; J: TRBJ2-5; DNA: TGCGCCAGCAGCTTGGGGTGGAGCCCGGGACAGATGCAAGAGACCCAGTACTTC; CDR3: CASSLGWSPGQMQETQYF
D: NA; size: NA; V: TRBV7-3; J: TRBJ1-1; DNA: TGTGCCAGCAGTCCAACAGGGTTGGGCACTGAAGCTTTCTTT; CDR3: CASSPTGLGTEAFF
D: NA; size: NA; V: TRBV29-1; J: TRBJ2-7; DNA: TGCAGCGTTGGTCAGGGGCGAAACGAGCAGTACTTC; CDR3: CSVGQGRNEQYF
D: NA; size: NA; V: TRBV10-2; J: TRBJ1-1; DNA: TGCGCCAGCAGTGGACAGAGGTCCACTGAAGCTTTCTTT; CDR3: CASSGQRSTEAFF
D: NA; size: NA; V: TRBV14; J: TRBJ1-1; DNA: TGTGCCAGCAGCCATGCAAGGGGGGGTGGAACTGAAGCTTTCTTT; CDR3: CASSHARGGGTEAFF
D: NA; size: NA; V: TRBV30; J: TRBJ2-7; DNA: TGTGCCTGGAGTGTACTGTACGAGCAGTACTTC; CDR3: CAWSVLYEQYF
D: TRBD1; size: NA; V: TRBV10-3; J: TRBJ1-1; DNA: TGTGCCATCAGCGATGGACAGGCCTTCACTGAAGCTTTCTTT; CDR3: CAISDGQAFTEAFF
D: TRBD1; size: NA; V: TRBV5-1; J: TRBJ1-4; DNA: TGCGCCAGCAGCTCCACAGGGGAGGAGGATGAAAAACTGTTTTTT; CDR3: CASSSTGEEDEKLFF
D: NA; size: few; V: TRBV12-3/TRBV12-4; J: TRBJ2-3; DNA: TGTGCCAGCAGTCTTCGACTAGGAGGTACGCAGTATTTT; CDR3: CASSLRLGGTQYF
D: TRBD2; size: NA; V: TRBV4-2; J: TRBJ2-5; DNA: TGTGCCAGCAGCCAAGAACTAGCGGAAGAGACCCAGTACTTC; CDR3: CASSQELAEETQYF
D: NA; size: NA; V: TRBV5-6; J: TRBJ1-1; DNA: TGTGCCAGCAGCTTTGGGGGGGATGACACTGAAGCTTTCTTT; CDR3: CASSFGGDDTEAFF
D: NA; size: NA; V: TRBV19; J: TRBJ1-6; DNA: TGTGCCAGTAGTATTTCCAGACTCAGGGTTAAAAATTCACCCCTCCACTTT; CDR3: CASSISRLRVKNSPLHF
D: NA; size: NA; V: TRBV7-7; J: TRBJ1-5; DNA: TGTGCCCCAGCAGGGAAGAGTCAGCCCCAGCATTTT; CDR3: CAPAGKSQPQHF
D: NA; size: NA; V: TRBV2; J: TRBJ2-7; DNA: TGTGCCAGCAGTGAATCTGGTCTGAGGGTAAGAAAGGCCTACGAGCAGTACTTC; CDR3: CASSESGLRVRKAYEQYF